This TCR beta chain was profiled in a study of blood T cell repertoires in COVID-19 (dated by TCRdb to the early 2020s). Broadly, across the study: Samples from collaborators originated in the United States, Italy and Spain and spanned both the acute and convalescent phases of COVID-19. The material from the prospective study consisted of cDNA or gDNA derived from T cells, B-cell-depleted T cells, or PBMCs. Subjects who had been exposed to COVID-19, were actively infected with it, or had recovered from it provided the deeply sampled blood TCRbeta repertoires that made up the dataset. The repertoires were released in a freely available public database intended as a resource for research on the immune response to SARS-CoV-2. The samples were drawn from the first 160 participants of the ongoing ImmuneRACE study and from 950 to 1,500 subjects provided by 6 global collaborators. Sample metadata almost always included a de-identified subject ID, COVID-19 status, age in years and sex. Where HLA class I and class II types were available, the types were taken from metadata supplied by the sample provider, not from assay-based typing.

TCRbeta CDR3 regions were amplified from genomic DNA using the immunoSEQ Assay, a bias-controlled multiplex PCR. The original methods were these. Nucleated cell counts per sample were estimated from amplification of reference gene primers within the assay. To quantify the absolute abundance of each unique TCRbeta CDR3 rearrangement, sequence reads were collapsed and filtered. For each sample, productive Simpson clonality was calculated by taking the square root of Simpson's diversity index across productive rearrangements. In TCRdb, the immuneACCESS table is reduced to in-frame sequences with V and J assigned. These tables do not hold every clone; where another copy was compared, an unresolved V gene accounts for under half, and the others remain unexplained. V, J and clone size are taken as reported in that table, and D and trimming were inferred from the DNA itself. The sample has more than 300,000 clones on record, more than 85% of them singletons. Just over 0.85% of the sample goes to the ten largest clones.

Enrolling through a virtual design, the prospective study's participants ranged in age from about 18 to 100 years and lived across 20 to 25 United States geographic areas. In the prospective study, cohorts were assigned on the basis of participant-reported clinical history obtained from a screening survey and a study questionnaire. Exposed participants were defined as having been in contact with someone with a PCR-confirmed or clinician-diagnosed COVID-19 case within 2 weeks of study entry. In the prospective study, whole blood, serum and a nasopharyngeal or oropharyngeal swab were collected from each participant by mobile phlebotomists. Participants in the prospective study had the option to provide additional blood draws and questionnaires over an approximately 2-month period. Before DNA extraction, blood samples from the prospective study were shipped at room temperature or frozen. Points the paper makes about the study in general: The quantity of clinical and demographic metadata differed by source and by participant and was supplied without curation.

Relative to germline, V is missing 0 bases and J is missing 3 bases, with 4 bases of the junction outside any gene match. Taken from cysteine to phenylalanine, the CDR3 has 16 residues. Only CDR3 DNA remains: 48 bases, in frame from the first base. From the germline V gene, CDR1 is SGDLS and CDR2 is YYNGEE. With respect to this clone: Its target antigen remains unknown. No quality values exist for individual bases; no much larger clone is one base distant.

Sequencing used PBMCs or T cells enriched from blood (not recorded which). This TCR was sampled from a woman in her 40s who had been exposed to COVID-19. The chain couples TRBV9 to TRBJ2-3, with 10 bases in between that match TRBD2. The CDR3 has the sequence CASSVAASGSTDTQYF. DNA sequence: TGTGCCAGCAGCGTAGCGGCTAGCGGGAGTACAGATACGCAGTATTTT.